This entry concerns a single TCR beta chain. Its recognized antigen is unknown. Nothing much larger sits one base from this clone, and base qualities are not available. The data were taken from a study of blood T cells in healthy people across ages (dated by TCRdb to 2015 to 2017). General notes on the study: In model experiments, template switching captured roughly one uniquely barcoded TCR beta cDNA molecule for every two T cells. To track age-related changes in TCR beta repertoire diversity, the study relied on deep sequencing normalized with unique cDNA molecular identifiers. Four age groups were formed from the donors: young (average about 16 years), middle-aged (around 37), aged (under 70) and long-lived (more than 75). To avoid experimental bias, donors of different ages were spread randomly across the sequencing lanes. Two additional independent replicas of 1 million unique cDNA reads from the same blood draw were analyzed for two donors (one aged 18 to 30 and one aged 80 or older). The research as a whole found: Total diversity estimates from one million sequenced T cells were considered lower bounds and underestimates. Since profiling was done on bulk unsorted PBMCs, naive and antigen-experienced compartments could not be conclusively compared. Observed TCR beta diversity per million T cells fell roughly linearly with age, and a significant reduction was already apparent by age around 36. The CMV infection status of donors was not known, potentially confounding age-related changes in expanded clonotypes. The percentage of naive T cells measured by flow cytometry correlated strongly with observed TCR beta diversity. Compared with the aged group, the long-lived group had more naive CD4+ T cells, fewer expanded clones and increased TCR diversity, a pattern suggesting age selection.

The V end loses 0 bases and the J end loses 5 bases, and a stretch of 7 bases separates them. CDR1 and CDR2 are read off the germline V gene as SGHTA and FQGTGA. The CDR3 covers 14 residues, taking in both the cysteine and the phenylalanine. Only the CDR3 DNA is retained, 42 bases long and in frame from the first base. The library relied on 5' RACE. Sequenced using an Illumina HiSeq 2500. A second PCR of about 6 to 11 cycles was run with a J-beta primer mix and a sample-barcoded 5' primer. Each TCR beta cDNA molecule received a unique molecular identifier from a template-switch 5' adaptor carrying 12 random nucleotides. Each sample yielded at least 3 million CDR3-containing paired-end reads. First-strand cDNA synthesis was performed from all RNA using the Mint cDNA synthesis kit, with priming by a TRBC-specific oligonucleotide. All cDNA was treated with uracil-DNA glycosylase and then went through a first 18-cycle PCR with the universal primers M1SS and BC2_uni_R. The published analysis was carried out like this. Normalization of each sample was performed by random selection of 1 million high-quality reads, each carrying a distinct molecular identifier. Instead of being binned into consensus sequences, reads with shared molecular identifiers were discarded. MiTCR, set to a Q25 quality threshold and the strictest error-elimination algorithm, was used for CDR3 identification, clonotype clustering and error correction. A nonparametric unseen species model with Euler transformation was used to estimate lower-bound total TCR beta diversity. The raw public data were reprocessed by TCRdb itself: fastp quality trimming at Q25, MiXCR clonotype calling, in-frame beta chains only. Every distinct CDR3 protein forms one entry, paired with its most common genes and DNA. The V and J calls here are based on TCRdb, not the publication. A total of almost 1 million distinct CDR3 sequences appear in this sample, about 53% of them only once. The ten top clones hold about 20% of the sample.

Systemically healthy Caucasian individuals from Russia, 39 in total and aged about 6 to 100 years, were included as donors. Around 10 milliliters of peripheral blood were collected from each donor into EDTA-treated Vacutainer tubes. Ficoll-Paque density-gradient centrifugation was used to isolate PBMCs, with at least 7 million per sample. Total RNA was extracted from PBMCs with Trizol reagent, with at least 5.5 micrograms obtained per sample. The percentages of naive CD45RAhigh/CD27high T cells were determined by flow cytometry on a PBMC aliquot from every donor. Sequenced sample: blood. The rearranged segments are TRBV7-3 and TRBJ1-4; too little of a D gene remains to name it. The TCR comes from a woman in her sixties in good health. The nucleotide sequence reads as follows: TGTGCCAGCAGCTTAACACCTGCAAATGAAAAACTGTTTTTT. Translated, this gives CASSLTPANEKLFF.